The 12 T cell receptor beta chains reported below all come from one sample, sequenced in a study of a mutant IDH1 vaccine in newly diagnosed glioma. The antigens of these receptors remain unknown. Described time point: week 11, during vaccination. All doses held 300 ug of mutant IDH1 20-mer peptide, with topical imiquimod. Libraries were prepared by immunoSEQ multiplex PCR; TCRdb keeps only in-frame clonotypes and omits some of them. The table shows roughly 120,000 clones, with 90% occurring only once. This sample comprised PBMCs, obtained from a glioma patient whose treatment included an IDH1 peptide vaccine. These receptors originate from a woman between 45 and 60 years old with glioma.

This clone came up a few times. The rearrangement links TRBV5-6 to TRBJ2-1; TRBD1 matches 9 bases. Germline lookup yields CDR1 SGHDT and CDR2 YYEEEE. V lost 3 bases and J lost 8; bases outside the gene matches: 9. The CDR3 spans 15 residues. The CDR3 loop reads CASSWGQGNAHEQFF. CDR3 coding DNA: TGTGCCAGCAGCTGGGGACAGGGTAATGCTCATGAGCAGTTCTTC. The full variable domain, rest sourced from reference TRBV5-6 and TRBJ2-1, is DAGVTQSPTHLIKTRGQQVTLRCSPKSGHDTVSWYQQALGQGPQFIFQYYEEEERQRGNFPDRFSGHQFPNYSSELNVNALLLGDSALYLCASSWGQGNAHEQFFGPGTRLTVL.

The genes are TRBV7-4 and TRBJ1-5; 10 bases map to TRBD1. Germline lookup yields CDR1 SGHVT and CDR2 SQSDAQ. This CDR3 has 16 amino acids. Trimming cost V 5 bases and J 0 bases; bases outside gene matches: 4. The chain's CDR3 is CASSLGQGDSNQPQHF. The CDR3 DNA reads TGTGCCAGCAGCCTCGGACAGGGGGATAGCAATCAGCCCCAGCATTTT.

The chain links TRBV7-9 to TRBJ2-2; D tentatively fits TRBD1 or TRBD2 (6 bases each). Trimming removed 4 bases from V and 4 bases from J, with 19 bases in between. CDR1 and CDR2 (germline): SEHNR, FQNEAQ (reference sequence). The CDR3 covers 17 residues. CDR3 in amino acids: CASSSPRGQEGTGELFF. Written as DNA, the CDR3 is TGTGCCAGCAGCTCTCCCCGGGGGCAGGAGGGCACCGGGGAGCTGTTTTTT. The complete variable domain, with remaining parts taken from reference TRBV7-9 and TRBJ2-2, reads DTGVSQNPRHKITKRGQNVTFRCDPISEHNRLYWYRQTLGQGPEFLTYFQNEAQLEKSRLLSDRFSAERPKGSFSTLEIQRTEQGDSAMYLCASSSPRGQEGTGELFFGEGSRLTVL.

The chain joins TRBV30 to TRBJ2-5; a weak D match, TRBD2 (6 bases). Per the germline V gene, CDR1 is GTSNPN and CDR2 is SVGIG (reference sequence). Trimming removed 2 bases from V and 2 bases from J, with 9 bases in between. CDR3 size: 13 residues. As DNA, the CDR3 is TGTGCCTGGAGTCGGGACTCTCAAGAGACCCAGTACTTC. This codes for CAWSRDSQETQYF.

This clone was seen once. The CDR3 here is CASKLGQAHNSPLHF. The CDR3 bases are TGTGCCAGCAAGTTGGGACAGGCACATAATTCACCCCTCCACTTT. This chain joins TRBV2 and TRBJ1-6; TRBD1 aligns across 8 bases. Germline values: CDR1 SNHLY, CDR2 FYNNEI. This CDR3 region has 15 residues. V trimming: 7 bases; J trimming: 5 bases; junction bases outside the gene matches: 7.

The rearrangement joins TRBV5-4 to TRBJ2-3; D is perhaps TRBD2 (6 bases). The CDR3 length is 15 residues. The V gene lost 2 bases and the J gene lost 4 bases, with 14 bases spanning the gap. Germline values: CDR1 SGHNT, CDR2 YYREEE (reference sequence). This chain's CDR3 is CASSFVTAGPDTQYF. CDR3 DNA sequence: TGTGCCAGCAGCTTTGTAACAGCGGGCCCAGATACGCAGTATTTT. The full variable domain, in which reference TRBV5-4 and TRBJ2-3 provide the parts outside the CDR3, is ETGVTQSPTHLIKTRGQQVTLRCSSQSGHNTVSWYQQALGQGPQFIFQYYREEENGRGNFPPRFSGLQFPNYSSELNVNALELDDSALYLCASSFVTAGPDTQYFGPGTRLTVL.

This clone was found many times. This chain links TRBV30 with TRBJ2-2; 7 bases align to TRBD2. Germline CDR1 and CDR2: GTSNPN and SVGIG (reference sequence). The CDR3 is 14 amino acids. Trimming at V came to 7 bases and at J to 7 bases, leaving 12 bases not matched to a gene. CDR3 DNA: TGTGCCTTCGTGGGGAGGGCTACCGTCGGGGAGCTGTTTTTT. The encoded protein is CAFVGRATVGELFF.

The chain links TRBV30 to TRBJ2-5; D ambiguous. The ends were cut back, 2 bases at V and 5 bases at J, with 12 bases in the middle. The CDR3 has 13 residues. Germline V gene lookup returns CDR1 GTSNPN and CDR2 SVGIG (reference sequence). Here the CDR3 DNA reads TGTGCCTGGAGTCCACTCCGGCGGGAGACCCAGTACTTC. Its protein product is CAWSPLRRETQYF. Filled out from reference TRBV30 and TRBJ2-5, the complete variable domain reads SQTIHQWPATLVQPVGSPLSLECTVEGTSNPNLYWYRQAAGRGLQLLFYSVGIGQISSEVPQNLSASRPQDRQFILSSKKLLLSDSGFYLCAWSPLRRETQYFGPGTRLLVL.

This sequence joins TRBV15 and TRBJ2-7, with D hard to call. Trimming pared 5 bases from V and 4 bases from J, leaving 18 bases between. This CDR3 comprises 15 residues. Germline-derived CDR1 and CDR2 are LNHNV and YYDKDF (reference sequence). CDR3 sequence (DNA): TGTGCCACCAGCCCAGGCCGGACGGGTACTTACGAGCAGTACTTC. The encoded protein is CATSPGRTGTYEQYF.

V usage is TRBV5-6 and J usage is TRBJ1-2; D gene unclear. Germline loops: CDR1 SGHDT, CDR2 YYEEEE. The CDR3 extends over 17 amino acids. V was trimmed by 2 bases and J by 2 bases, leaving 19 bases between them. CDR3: CASSLLRSETGNYGYTF. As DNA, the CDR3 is TGTGCCAGCAGCTTACTTCGGTCCGAGACGGGGAACTATGGCTACACCTTC.

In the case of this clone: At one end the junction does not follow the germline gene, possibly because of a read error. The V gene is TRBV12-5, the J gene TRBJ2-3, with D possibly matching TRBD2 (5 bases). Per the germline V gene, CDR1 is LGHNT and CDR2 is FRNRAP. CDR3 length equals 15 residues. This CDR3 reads CASGLEAAGTDTQYF. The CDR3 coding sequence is TGTGCTAGTGGCTTGGAGGCGGCCGGAACAGATACGCAGTATTTT.

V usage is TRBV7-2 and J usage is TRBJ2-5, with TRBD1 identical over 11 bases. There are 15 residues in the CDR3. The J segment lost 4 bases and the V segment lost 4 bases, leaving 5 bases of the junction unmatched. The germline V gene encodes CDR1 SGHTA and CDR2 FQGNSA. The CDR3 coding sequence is TGTGCCAGCAGCTCACCGGGACAGGGGGGAGAGACCCAGTACTTC. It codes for CASSSPGQGGETQYF.